This TCR beta chain appears in the sequencing data of a study of blood T cell repertoires in COVID-19. The data were produced by immunoSEQ multiplex PCR, yet TCRdb's version contains in-frame clones alone and is incomplete. The sample records about 110,000 clones, about two thirds being singletons. This clone has more than one count but fewer than ten. Input material: peripheral blood. The origin of this receptor is a woman in her 40s with acute or convalescent COVID-19.

The CDR3 nucleotides read TGTGCCAGCTCTTCTGGGGCCAACGTCCTGACTTTC. It codes for CASSSGANVLTF. The chain couples TRBV12-3 or TRBV12-4 to TRBJ2-6; D uncertain. This CDR3 comprises 12 residues. Trimming cost V 8 bases and J 1 base, with 3 bases left between them.